The 8 T cell receptor beta chains below all came from one sample that was sequenced in a study of cytomegalovirus exposure and HLA in healthy donors. PCR involved 60 Vbeta and 13 Jbeta primers. Method: immunoSEQ multiplex PCR; TCRdb's copy keeps in-frame clones and lacks some. Its table lists some 52,000 clones. Sequencing was carried out using PBMCs. These receptors came from a woman aged 60 to 75 in good health and CMV-seropositive.

This chain connects TRBV19 to TRBJ1-6; D possibly corresponds to TRBD1 (6 bases). The CDR3 covers 16 residues. Trimming left V 1 base short and J 6 bases short, with 13 bases between. Germline CDR1 and CDR2: LNHDA and SQIVND (reference sequence). In DNA, the CDR3 is TGTGCCAGTAGTATAGGGCGGGGGCCCGGTAATTCACCCCTCCACTTT. This gives the protein CASSIGRGPGNSPLHF.

This chain links TRBV6-5 with TRBJ1-5; D may be TRBD1 (6 bases). The CDR3 runs to 15 residues. CDR1 and CDR2 from the germline V gene are MNHEY and SVGAGI. Trimming stripped 2 bases from V and 1 base from J, with 9 bases between. The CDR3 nucleotides are TGTGCCAGCAGTTACCACAGGGAAAGCAATCAGCCCCAGCATTTT. This codes for CASSYHRESNQPQHF.

As to this clone: Germline and junction disagree at one end, which may indicate a read error. CDR3 sequence (DNA): TGTAAGGGCGGCCCGGAGGGGTATGGCTACACCTTC. Translated: CKGGPEGYGYTF. The chain has TRBV29-1 and TRBJ1-2; D perhaps matches TRBD1 (5 bases). Germline V gives CDR1 SQVTM, CDR2 ANQGSEA. This CDR3 region has 12 residues.

This rearrangement joins TRBV5-4 to TRBJ1-4; 7 bases are shared with TRBD1. V lost 5 bases and J lost 1; bases outside the gene matches: 5. The CDR3 is made up of 15 amino acids. The germline V gene encodes CDR1 SGHNT and CDR2 YYREEE (reference sequence). CDR3 coding DNA: TGTGCCAGCAGTCGCGGACAGGAAACTAATGAAAAACTGTTTTTT. Translated: CASSRGQETNEKLFF.

Of note for this clone: Its ends do not fully match the called genes, so a read error is possible. J is TRBJ1-1 and V is TRBV19, with D perhaps matching TRBD1 (5 bases). The CDR3 extends over 14 amino acids. Germline V CDR1 and CDR2: LNHDA, SQIVND (reference sequence). This CDR3 is CASSTGDWGTEDFF. The CDR3 DNA reads TGTGCCAGTAGTACCGGGGACTGGGGAACTGAAGATTTCTTT.

The chain couples TRBV13 to TRBJ2-3, with 12 bases that match TRBD2. Germline CDR1 is PRHDT and CDR2 is FYEKMQ (reference sequence). The CDR3 spans 16 residues. The junction had 5 bases not matched to a gene; V was cut back by 5 bases and J by 2 bases. Here the CDR3 DNA reads TGTGCCAGCAGCCCGAGACTAGCGGGGGACACAGATACGCAGTATTTT. Its translation: CASSPRLAGDTDTQYF.

The chain employs TRBV10-2 and TRBJ2-7; TRBD1 matches at 7 bases. Trimming took 3 bases from V and 0 from J; bases not matched to a gene: 11. The germline V gene has CDR1 WSHSY and CDR2 SAAADI. The CDR3 length is 17 residues. CDR3 sequence (DNA): TGCGCCAGCAGTGAAACAGGGGCCAGGGTGGGCTCCTACGAGCAGTACTTC. Encoded protein: CASSETGARVGSYEQYF.

To note about this clone: Mismatch with germline at one junction end may stem from a read error. The rearrangement links TRBV6-6 to TRBJ1-1; D may be TRBD1 (5 bases). There are 15 residues in the CDR3. Per germline, CDR1 MNHNY and CDR2 SVGAGI (reference sequence). CDR3 sequence (DNA): TGTGCCAGCAGTTACTCGGAGGGGACTAACACTGAAGATTTCTTT. Protein sequence: CASSYSEGTNTEDFF.